The rows below give T cell receptor beta chains drawn from one sample of a study of cytotoxic CD8 clonotypes in ibrutinib-treated CLL. Generated by immunoSEQ multiplex PCR, the TCRdb table keeps only in-frame clones and is missing some. This sample has some 140,000 clones; 80% to 90% occur once, and the top ten carry 3% to 4%. The sample consisted of PBMCs, taken after 24 months of ibrutinib treatment. The origin of the receptors is a human donor with chronic lymphocytic leukemia. CDR3s include the opening cysteine and the closing phenylalanine or tryptophan. The order of the fields is CDR3 DNA, CDR3 protein, D gene, V gene, J gene, clone size. D genes are given only for firm matches. Where a row states a size, it is once, few, many or the class of an expanded clone; other rows omit it.

CDR3 DNA: TGCGCCAGCAGCTTGGGGGTAGCTGGTGAGACCCAGTACTTC; CDR3 protein: CASSLGVAGETQYF; D gene: -; V gene: TRBV5-1; J gene: TRBJ2-5; clone size: -
CDR3 DNA: TGTGCCAGTAGTGCACGACAGGGAAACTATGGCTACACCTTC; CDR3 protein: CASSARQGNYGYTF; D gene: TRBD1; V gene: TRBV19; J gene: TRBJ1-2; clone size: -
CDR3 DNA: TGTGCCACCAGCAGAGATTTGGATTCACCCCTCCACTTT; CDR3 protein: CATSRDLDSPLHF; D gene: -; V gene: TRBV15; J gene: TRBJ1-6; clone size: once
CDR3 DNA: TGTGCCAGCAGTAAGCCGGGCGTCGGGGCCCAGTACTTC; CDR3 protein: CASSKPGVGAQYF; D gene: -; V gene: TRBV6-5; J gene: TRBJ2-7; clone size: -
CDR3 DNA: TGCGCCAGCAGCCAACAGCCTAGCGGCGGCTACGAGCAGTACTTC; CDR3 protein: CASSQQPSGGYEQYF; D gene: TRBD2; V gene: TRBV4-3; J gene: TRBJ2-7; clone size: -
CDR3 DNA: TGTGCCAGCAGCAACCATGCCGCGGGTACCTACAATGAGCAGTTCTTC; CDR3 protein: CASSNHAAGTYNEQFF; D gene: -; V gene: TRBV4-2; J gene: TRBJ2-1; clone size: -
CDR3 DNA: TGTGCCAGCACCAGCGGGGGGGCTTATTCGGCAGATACGCAGTATTTT; CDR3 protein: CASTSGGAYSADTQYF; D gene: TRBD2; V gene: TRBV9; J gene: TRBJ2-3; clone size: -
CDR3 DNA: TGTGCCAGCAGCTACAGGGAACCCCACAATGAGCAGTTCTTC; CDR3 protein: CASSYREPHNEQFF; D gene: -; V gene: TRBV9; J gene: TRBJ2-1; clone size: -
CDR3 DNA: TGCGCCAGCAGCTTGGGTCCGAGGGAAGGTGGGGCTTTCCACTTT; CDR3 protein: CASSLGPREGGAFHF; D gene: -; V gene: TRBV5-1; J gene: TRBJ1-6; clone size: -
CDR3 DNA: TGTGCCAGCAGCCAGACAGGGGGAAACACCATATATTTT; CDR3 protein: CASSQTGGNTIYF; D gene: TRBD1; V gene: TRBV11-2; J gene: TRBJ1-3; clone size: -
CDR3 DNA: TGTGCCATCAGTGAGGCCGGGGACTACGAGCAGTACTTC; CDR3 protein: CAISEAGDYEQYF; D gene: -; V gene: TRBV6-5; J gene: TRBJ2-7; clone size: -
CDR3 DNA: TGTGCCAGCAGCTTAGAAGGAGGGCTTCGAGAGACCCAGTACTTC; CDR3 protein: CASSLEGGLRETQYF; D gene: -; V gene: TRBV11-1; J gene: TRBJ2-5; clone size: -